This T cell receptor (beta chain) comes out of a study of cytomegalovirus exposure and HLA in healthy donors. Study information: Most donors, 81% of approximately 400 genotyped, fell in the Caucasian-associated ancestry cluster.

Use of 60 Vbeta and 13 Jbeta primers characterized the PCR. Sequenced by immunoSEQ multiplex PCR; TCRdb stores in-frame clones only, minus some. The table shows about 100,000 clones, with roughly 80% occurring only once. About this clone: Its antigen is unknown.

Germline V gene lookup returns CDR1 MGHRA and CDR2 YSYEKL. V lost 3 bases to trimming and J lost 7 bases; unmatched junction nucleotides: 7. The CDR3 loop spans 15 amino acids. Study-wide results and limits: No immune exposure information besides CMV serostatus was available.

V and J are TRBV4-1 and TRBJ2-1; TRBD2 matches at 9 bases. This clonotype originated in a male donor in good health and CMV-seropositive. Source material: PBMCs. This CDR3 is CASSQSGGRGNEQFF. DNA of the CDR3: TGCGCCAGCAGCCAGAGCGGGGGGAGGGGGAATGAGCAGTTCTTC.